This entry lists 25 T cell receptor beta chains sequenced from one sample in a study of vaccination and CD4 T cells after COVID-19. Cultured CD4+ T cell DNA underwent sequencing with the Oncomine TCR Beta short-read assay. TCRdb analysed the PCR reads with MiXCR anew, one entry per CDR3 protein. The data contain 15,000 to 20,000 distinct CDR3 sequences, about 52% of them singletons. Their antigens are not known. Treatment in this sample: approximately nine-day PBMC culture with coronavirus spike peptide pools or control peptides (ViraFEST assay). Sequencing was done on a sample of CD4+ T cells from blood, cultured in vitro. These TCRs come from a human donor who had recovered from COVID-19.

This sequence joins TRBV5-1 and TRBJ2-7; D unresolved. With 2 bases removed from V and 2 bases from J, the gap between germline ends came to 14 bases. This CDR3 spans 15 amino acids. Germline-derived CDR1 and CDR2 are SGHRS and YFSETQ. For the CDR3, the DNA is TGCGCCAGCAGCTTAGTTTTGGGCAGTACCTACGAGCAGTACTTC. Amino acid sequence: CASSLVLGSTYEQYF.

This sequence joins TRBV12-3 or TRBV12-4 and TRBJ1-5; D is undetermined. Trimming took 4 bases from V and 4 from J, leaving 11 bases between them. The CDR3 has 14 residues. The CDR3: CASSSRPENQPQHF. The CDR3 bases are TGTGCCAGCAGTTCAAGACCGGAGAATCAGCCCCAGCATTTT.

The gene calls are TRBV7-2 and TRBJ2-1; 12 bases fit TRBD2. This CDR3 comprises 14 residues. V shed 7 bases, J shed 12 bases, and the junction held 10 bases outside the gene matches. Germline V CDR1 and CDR2: SGHTA, FQGNSA. CDR3 in DNA: TGTGCCAGCAAGCCTAGCGGGAGGGGGCTGGGGCAGTTCTTC. Amino acids: CASKPSGRGLGQFF.

The chain carries TRBV7-2 and TRBJ2-1, with unresolved D. V was trimmed by 6 bases and J by 3 bases, leaving 18 bases between them. CDR3 length: 16 residues. Germline V gene sequence: CDR1 SGHTA, CDR2 FQGNSA. The CDR3 DNA sequence: TGTGCCAGCAGTCCTAGACTCAATCCCTTCTACAATGAGCAGTTCTTC. This codes for CASSPRLNPFYNEQFF.

V and J are TRBV7-9 and TRBJ2-1; 12 positions match TRBD2. Germline V gene data show CDR1 as SEHNR and CDR2 as FQNEAQ (reference sequence). The CDR3 is 14 residues long. With 6 bases clipped from V and 10 bases from J, the junction kept 7 bases outside the gene matches. CDR3 nucleotide sequence: TGTGCCAGCAGACGACTAGCGGGAGACTTCGAGCAGTTCTTC. It yields the protein CASRRLAGDFEQFF.

The chain combines TRBV11-3 with TRBJ2-7; D is undetermined. The CDR3 covers 11 residues. CDR1 is SGHNT, CDR2 YENEEA, per germline. V was trimmed by 5 bases and J by 0 bases, leaving 2 bases between them. The CDR3 loop reads CASSPSYEQYF. DNA of the CDR3: TGTGCCAGCAGCCCCTCCTACGAGCAGTACTTC.

This clonotype was picked up one time. The CDR3 region has the DNA TGTGCCAGCAGTGCCTCAGCGGGGGGAAGGAATGAGCAGTTCTTC. Amino acid sequence: CASSASAGGRNEQFF. V gene TRBV6-1 combines with J gene TRBJ2-1, with 9 bases identical to TRBD2. CDR1 is MNHNS and CDR2 is SASEGT in the germline V gene. CDR3 length: 15 residues. V shed 4 bases and J 7 bases; nucleotides not matched to a gene: 8.

The V gene is TRBV30, the J gene TRBJ1-1, with D possibly TRBD1 on 6 matching bases. The CDR3 has 14 amino acids. Deletions cut 0 bases from V and 5 bases from J, with 13 bases between. CDR1 GTSNPN and CDR2 SVGIG come from the germline V gene (reference sequence). CDR3 nucleotide sequence: TGTGCCTGGAGTGTTCCAGGGGAAGGGACTGAAGCTTTCTTT. It encodes CAWSVPGEGTEAFF.

The chain uses TRBV6-5 and TRBJ2-2; D may be TRBD1 (5 bases). This CDR3 spans 17 amino acids. Trimming took 3 bases from V and 5 from J, leaving 19 bases between them. CDR1 and CDR2 from the germline V gene are MNHEY and SVGAGI. CDR3: CASSYSGFVTRTGELFF. The CDR3 DNA follows: TGTGCCAGCAGTTATTCAGGGTTCGTCACTCGGACCGGGGAGCTGTTTTTT.

This clonotype was picked up a small number of times. V and J are TRBV6-1 and TRBJ2-2; D is ambiguous. Germline lookup yields CDR1 MNHNS and CDR2 SASEGT. This CDR3 has 14 residues. Trimming pared 7 bases from V and 0 bases from J, leaving 9 bases between. The CDR3 loop is CASKVAPNTGELFF. Here the CDR3 DNA reads TGTGCCAGCAAGGTAGCCCCGAACACCGGGGAGCTGTTTTTT.

This clonotype appeared once. This chain connects TRBV28 to TRBJ1-5, with D perhaps matching TRBD1 (5 bases). Germline V gives CDR1 MDHEN, CDR2 SYDVKM. The V and J ends lost 7 bases and 2 bases respectively, with 15 bases between them. The CDR3 has 15 residues. The CDR3 DNA follows: TGTGCCAGCACCAGGGACCTAGGAGGCAATCAGCCCCAGCATTTT. Residues: CASTRDLGGNQPQHF. The variable domain in full, with the rest retrieved from reference TRBV28 and TRBJ1-5, is DVKVTQSSRYLVKRTGEKVFLECVQDMDHENMFWYRQDPGLGLRLIYFSYDVKMKEKGDIPEGYSVSREKKERFSLILESASTNQTSMYLCASTRDLGGNQPQHFGDGTRLSIL.

This clonotype appeared a few times. The chain recombines TRBV7-9 with TRBJ1-1; no firm D call. V was cut by 3 bases and J by 1 base, with 6 bases left in between. The CDR3 is 13 amino acids. Germline values: CDR1 SEHNR, CDR2 FQNEAQ (reference sequence). As DNA, the CDR3 is TGTGCCAGCAGCTTCCTGGCGAACACTGAAGCTTTCTTT. Translating it yields CASSFLANTEAFF.

This clonotype has just a few counts. The chain has TRBV6-1 and TRBJ1-2; 7 positions agree with TRBD1. CDR3 length: 11 residues. V was clipped by 5 bases and J by 8 bases; unmatched bases: 2. Looked up from germline, CDR1 is MNHNS and CDR2 is SASEGT. This CDR3 is CASSPGQGYTF. As DNA, the CDR3 is TGTGCCAGCAGTCCGGGACAGGGCTACACCTTC.

The V and J genes are TRBV6-5 and TRBJ1-2; tentative D call: TRBD1 (6 bases). Germline assignment: CDR1 MNHEY and CDR2 SVGAGI. The CDR3 has 12 residues. Trimming shortened V by 4 bases and J by 12 bases, and 15 bases separated the two germline ends. The CDR3 DNA is TGTGCCAGCAGTTCTCTACGGGGGGCAAACACCTTC. It codes for CASSSLRGANTF.

This clonotype was detected a few times. The rearrangement joins TRBV7-2 to TRBJ1-1; 8 bases match TRBD1. This CDR3 comprises 14 residues. Germline assignment: CDR1 SGHTA and CDR2 FQGNSA. Trimming took 2 bases from V and 5 from J; bases not matched to a gene: 4. The CDR3 bases are TGTGCCAGCAGCTTACAGGGGGCTCGGACTGAAGCTTTCTTT. It specifies CASSLQGARTEAFF. The full variable domain, rest sourced from reference TRBV7-2 and TRBJ1-1, is GAGVSQSPSNKVTEKGKDVELRCDPISGHTALYWYRQSLGQGLEFLIYFQGNSAPDKSGLPSDRFSAERTGGSVSTLTIQRTQQEDSAVYLCASSLQGARTEAFFGQGTRLTVV.

CDR3 amino acids: CASSLSGTGTEAFF. Written as DNA, the CDR3 is TGCGCCAGCAGCCTTTCCGGGACAGGGACTGAAGCTTTCTTT. The chain is built from TRBV4-3 and TRBJ1-1; TRBD1 aligns across 9 bases. V was clipped by 4 bases and J by 5 bases; unmatched bases: 5. Germline loops: CDR1 LGHNA, CDR2 YSLEER. The CDR3 totals 14 residues.

DNA of the CDR3: TGTGCCAGTAGGACAGACTTCTATGGCTACACCTTC. Amino acid sequence: CASRTDFYGYTF. The chain recombines TRBV19 with TRBJ1-2; possibly TRBD1 for D (5 bases). This CDR3 comprises 12 residues. Germline V gives CDR1 LNHDA, CDR2 SQIVND (reference sequence). V lost 6 bases and J 4 bases, leaving 9 bases between the germline ends.

The V call is TRBV19, the J call TRBJ1-2; TRBD1 matches at 8 bases. Looked up from germline, CDR1 is LNHDA and CDR2 is SQIVND (reference sequence). Trimming at V came to 7 bases and at J to 6 bases, leaving 13 bases not matched to a gene. The CDR3 sequence is 15 residues long. The CDR3 nucleotides read TGTGCCAGTAAGGTCCCAGGGGGCAGCGGTGATGGCTACACCTTC. This codes for CASKVPGGSGDGYTF.

The V and J genes are TRBV19 and TRBJ1-1; tentatively, D is TRBD1 (5 bases). V lost 1 base and J lost 6, with 9 bases in between. The CDR3 sequence is 13 residues long. The germline V gene encodes CDR1 LNHDA and CDR2 SQIVND (reference sequence). Written as DNA, the CDR3 is TGTGCCAGTAGTATAGTACGGGGGGCTGAAGCTTTCTTT. This gives the protein CASSIVRGAEAFF.

By share, this clonotype counts as large. In DNA, the CDR3 is TGTGCCAGCAGCTTGGACGGGTTGTGGTTGTCGGGCTATGGCTACACCTTC. Its protein product is CASSLDGLWLSGYGYTF. The gene calls are TRBV12-3 or TRBV12-4 and TRBJ1-2; no definite D call. With 6 bases removed from V and 4 bases from J, the gap between germline ends came to 24 bases. This CDR3 is built from 17 residues.

This chain links TRBV6-5 with TRBJ1-3, with 8 bases fitting TRBD1. Germline CDR1 reads MNHEY; CDR2 reads SVGAGI. The CDR3 contains 13 residues. With 4 bases clipped from V and 8 bases from J, the junction kept 4 bases outside the gene matches. For the CDR3, the DNA is TGTGCCAGCAGTTTCTCGACAGGGGACACCATATATTTT. Its translation: CASSFSTGDTIYF.

The chain combines TRBV9 with TRBJ2-2, with unresolved D. The CDR3 loop spans 12 amino acids. The germline CDR1 and CDR2 sequences are SGDLS and YYNGEE. The germline V and J ends were trimmed by 3 bases and 6 bases, with 6 bases remaining between them. CDR3 in amino acids: CASSEGAGELFF. DNA of the CDR3: TGTGCCAGCAGCGAGGGTGCCGGGGAGCTGTTTTTT. Together with reference TRBV9 and TRBJ2-2, the CDR3 gives the full variable domain: DSGVTQTPKHLITATGQRVTLRCSPRSGDLSVYWYQQSLDQGLQFLIQYYNGEERAKGNILERFSAQQFPDLHSELNLSSLELGDSALYFCASSEGAGELFFGEGSRLTVL.

The chain couples TRBV5-4 to TRBJ1-6; 10 bases fit TRBD1. Germline loops: CDR1 SGHNT, CDR2 YYREEE (reference sequence). The V and J ends lost 2 bases and 10 bases, in that order; junction bases with no gene match: 9. The CDR3 covers 16 residues. CDR3 sequence: CASSLIGTGVPSPLHF. For the CDR3, the DNA is TGTGCCAGCAGCTTAATAGGGACAGGGGTCCCATCACCCCTCCACTTT.

The J gene is TRBJ2-1, the V gene TRBV10-3, with 8 positions matching TRBD2. From germline, CDR1 is ENHRY and CDR2 SYGVKD. The CDR3 runs to 18 residues. The V gene end was trimmed by 0 bases and the J gene end by 7 bases; junction bases not matched to a gene: 14. CDR3 protein: CAISESLGLAARGNEQFF. The CDR3, as DNA: TGTGCCATCAGTGAGTCCCTAGGACTAGCCGCAAGGGGGAATGAGCAGTTCTTC.

The table lists this clonotype with a few counts. This chain uses TRBV24-1 with TRBJ1-2; possibly TRBD1 for D (6 bases). The CDR3 has 13 amino acids. The V gene lost 7 bases and the J gene lost 3 bases, with 11 bases spanning the gap. Germline-derived CDR1 and CDR2 are KGHDR and SFDVKD. The CDR3 here is CATSRTDYYGYTF. In DNA, the CDR3 is TGTGCCACCAGCCGGACAGATTACTATGGCTACACCTTC.